This T cell receptor beta chain originates from a study of cytomegalovirus exposure and HLA in healthy donors. Study findings and constraints: Reportedly, fewer N-insertions than the approximately 610-donor mean appeared in an Asian-associated ancestry cluster in a later analysis.

With 6 bases removed from V and 6 bases from J, the gap between germline ends came to 15 bases. This CDR3 region has 14 residues. CDR1 and CDR2 (germline): MNHEY, SVGAGI. Primers included in the PCR were 60 Vbeta and 13 Jbeta primers. Repertoires were generated with immunoSEQ multiplex PCR, while TCRdb's copy carries only in-frame clones and drops some. The repertoire holds some 160,000 clones, with around 80% as singletons. In the case of this clone: Its specificity is not known.

The rearrangement links TRBV6-5 to TRBJ2-1; the D is unclear. Sequencing was done on a sample of PBMCs. The sequence derives from a male donor in good health and CMV-seropositive. The DNA of the CDR3 is TGTGCCAGCAGAGACTCCCATAGCTTCAATGAGCAGTTCTTC. Protein sequence: CASRDSHSFNEQFF.